Listed here are 15 T cell receptor beta chains from one sample, sequenced in a study of blood T cell repertoires in COVID-19 (dated by TCRdb to between 2020 and 2021). Libraries were constructed by the immunoSEQ multiplex PCR assay. The source is immuneACCESS, and TCRdb retained only in-frame sequences with V and J called. Part of the clones is not carried over; for the studies checked, unresolved V genes explain less than half of this, and the remainder is unexplained. The sample table contains some 190,000 clones; only one count was recorded for approximately 86% of them. Jointly, the top ten make up approximately 10% of the sample. Sequencing was performed on peripheral blood. The receptors were gathered from a woman at least 80 years old with active or convalescent COVID-19.

This sequence joins TRBV29-1 and TRBJ2-2; 8 nucleotides match TRBD1. Germline-derived CDR1 and CDR2 are SQVTM and ANQGSEA. CDR3 length: 16 residues. V shed 1 base and J 1 base; nucleotides not matched to a gene: 5. CDR3 in amino acids: CSVEGSDRENTGELFF. CDR3 nucleotides: TGCAGCGTTGAAGGCTCGGACAGGGAGAACACCGGGGAGCTGTTTTTT.

This clone was seen a few times. The J gene is TRBJ2-1, the V gene TRBV6-6; TRBD2 matches at 11 bases. Germline V gene sequence: CDR1 MNHNY, CDR2 SVGAGI (reference sequence). This CDR3 region has 16 residues. Trimming at V came to 6 bases and at J to 5 bases, leaving 9 bases not matched to a gene. As DNA, the CDR3 is TGTGCCAGCAGGCCTTCTAGCGGGAGGTCGCACAATGAGCAGTTCTTC. Its protein is CASRPSSGRSHNEQFF.

The rearrangement links TRBV9 to TRBJ2-3; 8 nucleotides agree with TRBD2. The CDR3 runs to 15 residues. After removal of 0 bases from V and 6 bases from J, the junction contained 6 bases not matched to a gene. From germline, CDR1 is SGDLS and CDR2 YYNGEE. This chain's CDR3 is CASSVVRGDGDTQYF. The DNA for the CDR3 is TGTGCCAGCAGCGTAGTGCGGGGGGACGGGGATACGCAGTATTTT.

This sequence joins TRBV10-2 and TRBJ2-7, with a weak D call TRBD1 (5 bases). With 6 bases removed from V and 3 bases from J, the gap between germline ends came to 15 bases. There are 14 residues in the CDR3. The V gene's germline CDR1 is WSHSY and CDR2 SAAADI. The CDR3 sequence is CASREATADYEQYF. CDR3 in DNA: TGCGCCAGCAGGGAAGCGACAGCCGACTACGAGCAGTACTTC.

This chain connects TRBV11-2 to TRBJ2-7, with 9 bases identical to TRBD2. The CDR3 extends over 17 amino acids. Germline V gene data show CDR1 as SGHAT and CDR2 as FQNNGV. Losses at the gene ends were 1 base for V and 6 bases for J; bases not matched to a gene: 13. The CDR3 reads CASSLGVSGRKVGEQYF. CDR3 coding DNA: TGTGCCAGCAGCTTAGGAGTTAGCGGGAGAAAAGTCGGCGAGCAGTACTTC.

This chain uses TRBV3-1 (or the pseudogene TRBV3-2) with TRBJ2-3; D is unresolved. The V gene lost 3 bases and the J gene lost 2 bases, with 9 bases spanning the gap. CDR3 length: 14 amino acids. The germline V gene encodes CDR1 LGHDT and CDR2 YNNKEL (reference sequence). CDR3 residues: CASSQGTSTDTQYF. CDR3 sequence (DNA): TGTGCCAGCAGCCAGGGCACTTCCACAGATACGCAGTATTTT.

A word on this clone: The sample has other DNA sequences that encode this CDR3 too. The chain couples TRBV9 to TRBJ2-1, with 7 bases fitting TRBD2. This CDR3 comprises 16 residues. CDR1 and CDR2 from the germline V gene are SGDLS and YYNGEE. V dropped 0 bases and J dropped 0; count of bases not matched to a gene: 3. The CDR3 loop reads CASSVAGGSSYNEQFF. CDR3 DNA sequence: TGTGCCAGCAGCGTAGCCGGCGGGAGCTCCTACAATGAGCAGTTCTTC.

The chain links TRBV7-9 to TRBJ2-7, with 11 bases matching TRBD2. J lost 0 bases, V lost 3 bases, and 1 base had no gene match. The CDR3 contains 15 residues. CDR1 is SEHNR, CDR2 FQNEAQ, per germline (reference sequence). In DNA form, the CDR3 reads TGTGCCAGCAGCTTTGGACTAGCGGGCTCCTACGAGCAGTACTTC. Amino acid sequence: CASSFGLAGSYEQYF.

This clone was seen a single time. The rearrangement joins TRBV19 to TRBJ1-2, with TRBD1 matching 8 bases. CDR1 and CDR2 (germline): LNHDA, SQIVND (reference sequence). V gave up 7 bases and J gave up 3 bases; unmatched junction bases: 10. The CDR3 has 15 amino acids. In nucleotides, the CDR3 is TGTGCCAGTACCCCTGGCAGGGGGCACGACTATGGCTACACCTTC. Translating it yields CASTPGRGHDYGYTF.

The gene calls are TRBV14 and TRBJ2-1, with D uncertain. CDR1 is SGHDN and CDR2 is FVKESK in the germline V gene. The CDR3 loop spans 15 amino acids. V lost 1 base and J 3 bases, leaving 10 bases between the germline ends. This chain's CDR3 is CASSQGVVVYNEQFF. In nucleotides, the CDR3 is TGTGCCAGCAGCCAAGGAGTGGTCGTCTACAATGAGCAGTTCTTC.

This chain uses TRBV24-1 with TRBJ2-7; TRBD1 might be the D (6 bases). This CDR3 spans 15 amino acids. Trimming stripped 4 bases from V and 3 bases from J, with 15 bases between. The germline gives CDR1 KGHDR, CDR2 SFDVKD. The CDR3 loop is CATSEGALPRYEQYF. The CDR3 DNA follows: TGTGCCACCAGTGAGGGGGCCCTCCCACGCTACGAGCAGTACTTC.

V is TRBV6-6 and J is TRBJ1-5, with TRBD1 matching over 9 bases. Germline-derived CDR1 and CDR2 are MNHNY and SVGAGI (reference sequence). This CDR3 spans 14 amino acids. Trimming cost V 6 bases and J 4 bases; bases outside gene matches: 4. Here the CDR3 DNA reads TGTGCCAGCAGCGGACAGGGGAGAAATCAGCCCCAGCATTTT. Protein sequence: CASSGQGRNQPQHF.

This sequence joins TRBV7-9 and TRBJ2-1; D gene unclear. V lost 1 base to trimming and J lost 6 bases, with 7 bases between them. This CDR3 spans 13 amino acids. The V gene's germline CDR1 is SEHNR and CDR2 FQNEAQ (reference sequence). The CDR3 loop reads CASSLDYSNEQFF. Here the CDR3 DNA reads TGTGCCAGCAGCTTAGACTACTCCAATGAGCAGTTCTTC.

V and J are TRBV2 and TRBJ1-1; TRBD1 is a possible D gene (5 bases). Germline assignment: CDR1 SNHLY and CDR2 FYNNEI. The CDR3 runs to 15 residues. Trimming removed 4 bases from V and 4 bases from J, with 16 bases in between. The DNA for the CDR3 is TGTGCCAGCAGTGGACAGACGGGGAGGACCACTGAAGCTTTCTTT. It is translated as CASSGQTGRTTEAFF.

This chain joins TRBV7-9 and TRBJ1-1; 7 bases align to TRBD1. CDR1 is SEHNR, CDR2 FQNEAQ, per germline (reference sequence). Trimming cost V 4 bases and J 2 bases; bases outside gene matches: 7. The CDR3 spans 15 residues. Here the CDR3 reads CASSYLDRRNTEAFF. Here the CDR3 DNA reads TGTGCCAGCAGCTACCTGGACAGGCGCAACACTGAAGCTTTCTTT.